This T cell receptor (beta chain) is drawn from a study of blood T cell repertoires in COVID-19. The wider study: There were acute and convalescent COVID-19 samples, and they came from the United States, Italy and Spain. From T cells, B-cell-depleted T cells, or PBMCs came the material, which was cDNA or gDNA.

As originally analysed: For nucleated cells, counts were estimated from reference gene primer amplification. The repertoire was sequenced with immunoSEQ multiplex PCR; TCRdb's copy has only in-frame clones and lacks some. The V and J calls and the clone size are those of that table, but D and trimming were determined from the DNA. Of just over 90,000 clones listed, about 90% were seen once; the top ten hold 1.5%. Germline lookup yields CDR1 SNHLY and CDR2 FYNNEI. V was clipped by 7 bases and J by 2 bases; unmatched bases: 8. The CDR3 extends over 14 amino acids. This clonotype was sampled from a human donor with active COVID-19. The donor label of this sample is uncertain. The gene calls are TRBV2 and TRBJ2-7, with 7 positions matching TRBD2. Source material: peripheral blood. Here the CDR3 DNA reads TGTGCCAGCAATGCGGGGGACCCCCCCTACGAGCAGTACTTC. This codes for CASNAGDPPYEQYF.